The T cell receptor beta chain under discussion was sequenced for a study of PD-L1 blockade in urothelial cancer. CDR1 and CDR2 (germline): LNHNV, YYDKDF (reference sequence). CDR3 length equals 17 residues. V lost 0 bases and J lost 0; bases outside the gene matches: 5. Time point of the sample: pretreatment peripheral blood. Study findings and constraints: Tumor-associated TCR clones expanded more in blood at 3 weeks in patients with durable benefit.

A remark on this clone: Antigen: not known.

Assay used: immunoSEQ multiplex PCR; TCRdb lists only in-frame clones, some missing. The sample gives tens of thousands of clones, roughly 89% of which show up once; roughly 8.3% is in the top ten. The sequence came from a woman in her seventies with urothelial cancer. The chain is built from TRBV15 and TRBJ2-7; 10 bases match TRBD2. The sequencing here drew on PBMCs, taken around atezolizumab (anti-PD-L1) treatment. Here the CDR3 reads CATSRDAGTSVSYEQYF. The CDR3 DNA sequence: TGTGCCACCAGCAGAGATGCAGGGACTAGCGTCTCCTACGAGCAGTACTTC.